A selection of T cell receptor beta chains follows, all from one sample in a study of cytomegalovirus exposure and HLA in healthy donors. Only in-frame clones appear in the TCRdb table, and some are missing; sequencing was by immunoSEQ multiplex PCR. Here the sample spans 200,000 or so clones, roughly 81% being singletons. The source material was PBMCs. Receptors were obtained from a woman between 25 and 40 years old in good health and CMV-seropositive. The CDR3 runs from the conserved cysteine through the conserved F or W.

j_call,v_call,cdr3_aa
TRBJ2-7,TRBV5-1,CASSLDAGARNEQYF
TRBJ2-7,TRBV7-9,CASSLDRGVHEQYF
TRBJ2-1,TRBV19,CATSVYNEQFF
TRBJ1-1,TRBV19,CASSSRDKDEAFF
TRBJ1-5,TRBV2,CASRGPGQINQPQHF
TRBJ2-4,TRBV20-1,CSASDIQYF
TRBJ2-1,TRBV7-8,CASSFLGRTSYNEQFF
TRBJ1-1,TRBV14,CASSQRGLGTEAFF
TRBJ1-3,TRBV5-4,CASSHTGNTIYF
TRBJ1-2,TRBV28,CASSLAGFGYTF
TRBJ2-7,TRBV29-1,CSVDTRQGDFYEQYF
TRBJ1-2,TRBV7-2,CASSLEVRIYGYTF
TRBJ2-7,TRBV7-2,CASSSRGLSSYEQYF
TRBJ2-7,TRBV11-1,CASSFNPGGGYEQYF
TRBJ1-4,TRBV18,CASSPRRQGGDEKLFF
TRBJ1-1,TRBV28,CASSLTGGPNLEAFF
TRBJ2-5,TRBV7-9,CASSSTGLAGGPRETQYF
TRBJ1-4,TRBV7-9,CASSRDRGTIEKLFF
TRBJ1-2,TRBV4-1,CASTQPGGYGYTF
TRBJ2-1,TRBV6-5,CASSYERTGVSNEQFF
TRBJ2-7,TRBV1,CTSSQDRPDRGRREQYF
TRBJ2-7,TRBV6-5,CASSSLTSSYEQYF
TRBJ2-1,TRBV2,CASSREDNEQFF
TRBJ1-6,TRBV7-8,CASSLAGAFSPLHF
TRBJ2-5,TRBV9,CASSFGQTQETQYF
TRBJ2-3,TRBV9,CASSPRGTGYTDTQYF
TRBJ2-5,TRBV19,CASKGQRGAETQYF
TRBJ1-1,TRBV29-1,CSHSGAPNTEAFF
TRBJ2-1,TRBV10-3,CAITTGTYNEQFF
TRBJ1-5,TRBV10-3,CATGQGAESNQPQHF
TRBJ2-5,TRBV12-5,CASGLGTSGRGETQYF
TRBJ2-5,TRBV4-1,CASSQGQGVGETQYF
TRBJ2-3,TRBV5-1,CASSLDSYTDTQYF
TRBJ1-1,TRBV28,CASSSTGGMNTEAFF
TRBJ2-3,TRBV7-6,CASSLGQGLRADTQYF
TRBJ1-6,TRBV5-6,CASSLAGQDSSPLHF
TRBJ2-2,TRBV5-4,CASSLGGRVPGELFF
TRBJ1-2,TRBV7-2,CASSFGQGKNYGYTF
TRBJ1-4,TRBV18,CASSRDTSSTNEKLFF
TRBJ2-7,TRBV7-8,CASSLGPGPSYEQYF
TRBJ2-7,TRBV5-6,CASRITQENQQYF
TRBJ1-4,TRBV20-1,CSASKGGLMFF
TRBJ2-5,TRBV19,CASSIRRNQETQYF
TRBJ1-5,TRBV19,CAAGGQGLKAQHF